The sequence of this T cell receptor beta chain was determined in a study of CD8+ T cells in alopecia areata. Study observations and caveats: Clonality was higher in lesional than normal scalp, especially in alopecia totalis/universalis.

With respect to this clone: The antigen is not known.

cDNA serving as the sequencing template came from extracted, reverse transcribed RNA. Method: immunoSEQ multiplex PCR; TCRdb's copy keeps in-frame clones and lacks some. The table has 98,000 or so clones, approximately 59% seen once. Trimming left V 10 bases short and J 10 bases short, with 11 bases between. The CDR3 spans 10 residues. Germline loops: CDR1 SEHNR, CDR2 FQNEAQ (reference sequence). The rearrangement joins TRBV7-9 to TRBJ2-1; tentative D call: TRBD1 (6 bases). Material: CD8+ T cells sorted from blood. This sequence was found in a human donor in good health. CDR3: CATGVEEQFF. The CDR3 bases are TGTGCCACAGGGGTTGAGGAGCAGTTCTTC.